Included here is one TCR beta chain sequence, with context. Its antigen is unidentified. The V gene's germline CDR1 is SQVTM and CDR2 ANQGSEA. This CDR3 has 12 residues. Between the trimmed V and J ends, which lost 3 bases and 5 bases, there was a span of 10 bases. Sequenced by immunoSEQ multiplex PCR; TCRdb stores in-frame clones only, minus some. In the table there are approximately 140,000 clones, 90% to 95% of which are singletons. This sample was included in a study of T cell responses to AZD1222 COVID-19 vaccine. Overall study findings and caveats: White British people made up most donors, females outnumbered males, and clonal diversity was possibly underestimated. Breadth and depth of Spike-specific TCRs rose after two AZD1222 doses. Just a handful of AZD1222 recipients tested seropositive at baseline. The reported proportion of spike-specific TCRs targeting unmutated variant regions was nearly half.

This clonotype originated in an adult who received the AZD1222 COVID-19 vaccine. This specimen consisted of peripheral blood, obtained 28 days after the second AZD1222 dose. The V gene is TRBV29-1, the J gene TRBJ1-2; the D gene is possibly TRBD1 (5 bases). The CDR3 protein is CSVDTQEYGYTF. DNA for the CDR3: TGCAGCGTTGATACACAGGAGTATGGCTACACCTTC.